The 10 T cell receptor beta chains in this list originate from one sample, sequenced in a study of blood T cell repertoires in COVID-19. Some clones are missing from TCRdb's copy, which holds only in-frame ones; the method was immunoSEQ multiplex PCR. The repertoire has hundreds of thousands of clones, 83% of them found once; the top ten carry roughly a tenth. Sequencing input: peripheral blood. The receptors originated from a woman aged 45 to 65 who had recovered from COVID-19.

The chain links TRBV28 to TRBJ2-1; 11 bases map to TRBD1. The germline CDR1 and CDR2 sequences are MDHEN and SYDVKM. This CDR3 region has 16 residues. V shed 4 bases and J 8 bases; nucleotides not matched to a gene: 10. CDR3 DNA sequence: TGTGCCAGCAGTTCACGGCCGGGACAGGGGGGTTATGAGCAGTTCTTC. Its translation is CASSSRPGQGGYEQFF.

This sequence joins TRBV7-9 and TRBJ2-7, with D maybe TRBD2 (6 bases). The CDR3 extends over 15 amino acids. CDR1 and CDR2 from the germline V gene are SEHNR and FQNEAQ (reference sequence). The ends were cut back, 0 bases at V and 5 bases at J, with 14 bases in the middle. The CDR3 loop is CASSLAWGRRDEQYF. The CDR3 DNA sequence: TGTGCCAGCAGCTTAGCGTGGGGAAGGAGGGACGAGCAGTACTTC.

This clone appeared a few times. This rearrangement joins TRBV9 to TRBJ2-1; TRBD1 matches at 8 bases. The CDR3 totals 15 residues. V was clipped by 4 bases and J by 3 bases; unmatched bases: 6. CDR1 is SGDLS and CDR2 is YYNGEE in the germline V gene. The CDR3 is CASSPRDRSYNEQFF. Here the CDR3 DNA reads TGTGCCAGCAGCCCCCGGGACAGGAGCTACAATGAGCAGTTCTTC.

This rearrangement joins TRBV12-1 to TRBJ1-4. TRBV12-1 is labeled a pseudogene. This CDR3 has 16 residues. CDR3 amino acids: CASSSGGRPTNEKLFF. CDR3 DNA: TGTGCCAGCAGCTCGGGCGGGAGACCAACTAATGAAAAACTGTTTTTT.

J is TRBJ2-5 and V is TRBV5-1, with 7 bases that match TRBD2. This CDR3 is built from 14 residues. Germline V gives CDR1 SGHRS, CDR2 YFSETQ. Germline trimming cut 2 bases from V and 5 bases from J; bases unmatched to any gene: 6. This CDR3 is CASSLSSGGETQYF. For the CDR3, the DNA is TGCGCCAGCAGCTTATCTAGCGGTGGGGAGACCCAGTACTTC.

The chain is built from TRBV28 and TRBJ2-7; 15 positions match TRBD2. The J segment lost 12 bases and the V segment lost 7 bases, leaving 10 bases of the junction unmatched. The CDR3 consists of 14 residues. Germline V lookup: CDR1 MDHEN, CDR2 SYDVKM. CDR3 DNA: TGTGCCAGCACCCGGGGACTAGCGGGAGGAGGTCCGTACTTC. Amino acids: CASTRGLAGGGPYF.

V gene TRBV6-1 combines with J gene TRBJ2-1, with no clear D. CDR3 length: 11 residues. Germline loops: CDR1 MNHNS, CDR2 SASEGT. V shed 3 bases and J shed 12 bases, with 9 bases lying between them. As DNA, the CDR3 is TGTGCCAGCAGTGAGGCCCCGGGGCAGTTCTTC. It codes for CASSEAPGQFF.

This clone was seen ten or more times. The chain couples TRBV19 to TRBJ2-3; D not certain. This CDR3 contains 11 residues. Germline CDR1 reads LNHDA; CDR2 reads SQIVND (reference sequence). With 4 bases removed from V and 6 bases from J, the gap between germline ends came to 5 bases. The CDR3: CASSTTDTQYF. The CDR3 DNA follows: TGTGCCAGTAGTACTACCGATACGCAGTATTTT. Full variable domain (missing parts from reference TRBV19 and TRBJ2-3): DGGITQSPKYLFRKEGQNVTLSCEQNLNHDAMYWYRQDPGQGLRLIYYSQIVNDFQKGDIAEGYSVSREKKESFPLTVTSAQKNPTAFYLCASSTTDTQYFGPGTRLTVL.

This chain uses TRBV19 with TRBJ1-2; 9 nucleotides align to TRBD1. The CDR3 is 14 amino acids. The trim removed 9 bases at V and 1 base at J, leaving 6 bases unmatched. Germline V gives CDR1 LNHDA, CDR2 SQIVND (reference sequence). The CDR3 DNA reads TGTGCCAGCCTCGAGGACAGGGGTAACTATGGCTACACCTTC. Protein sequence: CASLEDRGNYGYTF. The full variable domain, completed using reference TRBV19 and TRBJ1-2, is DGGITQSPKYLFRKEGQNVTLSCEQNLNHDAMYWYRQDPGQGLRLIYYSQIVNDFQKGDIAEGYSVSREKKESFPLTVTSAQKNPTAFYLCASLEDRGNYGYTFGSGTRLTVV.

V usage is TRBV27 and J usage is TRBJ2-3; D may be TRBD2 (5 bases). V shed 6 bases and J shed 4 bases, with 14 bases lying between them. The CDR3 contains 14 residues. Germline V gives CDR1 MNHEY, CDR2 SMNVEV (reference sequence). In DNA, the CDR3 is TGTGCCAGCAGCGCCCTAGCAAGCGCAGATACGCAGTATTTT. It translates to CASSALASADTQYF.